This T cell receptor beta chain is drawn from a study of tumor-infiltrating lymphocytes in primary liver carcinoma. Broader study findings: Tumors had a top-250-clone fraction that was significantly higher than blood (p = 0.039).

At least ten counts were recorded for this clonotype. Its antigen is unidentified. Constant-region priming of about 0.5 ug total RNA yielded TCR beta cDNA. Slightly modified ARM-PCR, run as three nested multiplex PCR rounds, produced the TCR beta libraries. The first two PCR rounds, roughly 9 cycles each, used TRBV1-TRBV30 forward primers and a C-beta reverse primer. A single record per CDR3 protein comes from TCRdb applying MiXCR to the multiplex PCR reads. Of some 130,000 distinct CDR3 sequences in the sample, under 70% were seen once. The study co-extracted DNA and RNA from roughly 20-30 mg of unsorted bulk tissue. Germline-derived CDR1 and CDR2 are SEHNR and FQNEAQ (reference sequence). The V gene lost 1 base and the J gene lost 0 bases, with 9 bases spanning the gap. The CDR3 totals 16 residues.

Material for sequencing was tumor-adjacent normal liver tissue. The J gene is TRBJ1-4, the V gene TRBV7-9, with no clear D. The TCR originated in a woman aged 55-69 years with primary liver carcinoma and hepatitis B virus infection. CDR3 nucleotides: TGTGCCAGCAGCTTAGTTGGGCATGCAACTAATGAAAAACTGTTTTTT. Translation gives CASSLVGHATNEKLFF.